This section outlines one T cell receptor beta chain sequence together with its context. Profiling relied on immunoSEQ multiplex PCR, and the TCRdb table lists in-frame clones only, not all of them. In the table there are approximately 93,000 clones, around 90% of which are singletons. This entry belongs to a study of blood T cell repertoires in COVID-19. Germline loops: CDR1 DFQATT, CDR2 SNEGSKA (reference sequence). CDR3 size: 14 residues. Deletions cut 3 bases from V and 1 base from J, with 12 bases between. Sequencing was performed on peripheral blood. The chain joins TRBV20-1 to TRBJ1-1; weak D call: TRBD1 (6 bases). This TCR was sampled from a man aged 50 to 60 with COVID-19, enrolled during active disease. CDR3 nucleotides: TGCAGTGCTAGTACAACAGGGAGGAACACTGAAGCTTTCTTT. This translates into CSASTTGRNTEAFF.